This T cell receptor (beta chain) stems from a study of blood T cell repertoires in COVID-19. At the level of the study: Researchers got acute and convalescent COVID-19 samples from the United States, Italy and Spain. From T cells, B-cell-depleted T cells, or PBMCs came the material, which was cDNA or gDNA.

CDR3 length: 14 residues. V was pared by 1 base and J by 8 bases, with 9 bases between. Germline V gene sequence: CDR1 SNHLY, CDR2 FYNNEI. Original data processing: Reference gene primers were amplified, and this amplification served to estimate nucleated cell counts. Data came from immunoSEQ multiplex PCR; TCRdb stores just in-frame clones and leaves some out. V, J and clone size reflect that table, while D and trimming were determined from the DNA. In the table there are about 300,000 clones, 65% to 85% of which are singletons. Material for sequencing was peripheral blood. The chain recombines TRBV2 with TRBJ1-6; D call uncertain. The sequence derives from a woman in her 50s with acute or convalescent COVID-19. The CDR3 here is CASSEGRRDSPLHF. Written as DNA, the CDR3 is TGTGCCAGCAGTGAAGGCAGGAGGGATTCACCCCTCCACTTT. Complete variable domain (other parts from reference TRBV2 and TRBJ1-6): EPEVTQTPSHQVTQMGQEVILRCVPISNHLYFYWYRQILGQKVEFLVSFYNNEISEKSEIFDDQFSVERPDGSNFTLKIRSTKLEDSAMYFCASSEGRRDSPLHFGNGTRLTVT.